This T cell receptor (beta chain) came from a study of radiation and T cells in renal cell carcinoma. This clone was observed once. The antigen is not known. Trimming left V 7 bases short and J 0 bases short, with 17 bases between. This CDR3 has 16 amino acids. Germline V gene data show CDR1 as SGHRS and CDR2 as YFSETQ. This sample's time point: blood 4 weeks post-SBRT, at nephrectomy. Treatment specified: 15 Gy SBRT to primary tumor, nephrectomy 4 weeks later. Repertoires were generated with immunoSEQ multiplex PCR, while TCRdb's copy carries only in-frame clones and drops some. The data hold roughly 170,000 clones, with roughly nine tenths observed a single time. Broader study findings: Pretreatment tumor biopsies were lacking, so baseline clonotypes are unknown. From baseline, blood top tumor clonotypes peaked at 2 weeks post-radiation.

The origin of this receptor is a woman in her 50s with renal cell carcinoma. The J gene is TRBJ1-3, the V gene TRBV5-1; D call uncertain. Sequenced here: blood, sampled from a patient whose treatment included radiotherapy and nephrectomy. CDR3 in amino acids: CASSVGGPYSGNTIYF. In nucleotides, the CDR3 is TGCGCCAGCTCGGTCGGAGGGCCCTACTCTGGAAACACCATATATTTT.